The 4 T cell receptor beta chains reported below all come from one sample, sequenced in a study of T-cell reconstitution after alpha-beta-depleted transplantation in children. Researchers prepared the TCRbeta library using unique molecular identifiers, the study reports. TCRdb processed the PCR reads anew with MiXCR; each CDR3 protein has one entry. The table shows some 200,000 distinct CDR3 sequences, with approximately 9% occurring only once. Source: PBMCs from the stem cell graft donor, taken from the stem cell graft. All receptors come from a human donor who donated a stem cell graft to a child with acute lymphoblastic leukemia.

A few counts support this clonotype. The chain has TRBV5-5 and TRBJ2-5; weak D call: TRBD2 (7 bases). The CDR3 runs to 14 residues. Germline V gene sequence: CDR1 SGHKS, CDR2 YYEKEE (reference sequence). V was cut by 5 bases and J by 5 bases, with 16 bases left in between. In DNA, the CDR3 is TGTGCCAGCAGATGGGGGGGGGCGGCGGAGACCCAGTACTTC. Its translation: CASRWGGAAETQYF. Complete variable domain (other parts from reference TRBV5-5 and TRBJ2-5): DAGVTQSPTHLIKTRGQQVTLRCSPISGHKSVSWYQQVLGQGPQFIFQYYEKEERGRGNFPDRFSARQFPNYSSELNVNALLLGDSALYLCASRWGGAAETQYFGPGTRLLVL.

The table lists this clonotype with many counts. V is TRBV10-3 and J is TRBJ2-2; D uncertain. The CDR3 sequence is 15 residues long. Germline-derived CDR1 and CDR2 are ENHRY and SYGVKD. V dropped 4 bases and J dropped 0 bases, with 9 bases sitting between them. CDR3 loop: CAISVWLSNTGELFF. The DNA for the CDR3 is TGTGCCATCAGTGTATGGCTCTCGAACACCGGGGAGCTGTTTTTT.

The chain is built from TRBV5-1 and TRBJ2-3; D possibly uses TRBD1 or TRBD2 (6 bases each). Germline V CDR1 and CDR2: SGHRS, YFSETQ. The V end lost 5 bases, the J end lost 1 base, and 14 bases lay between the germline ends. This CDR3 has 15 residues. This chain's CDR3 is CASRRGDAGTDTQYF. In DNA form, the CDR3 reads TGCGCCAGCAGGAGGGGGGATGCGGGCACAGATACGCAGTATTTT. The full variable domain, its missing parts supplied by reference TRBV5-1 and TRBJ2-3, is KAGVTQTPRYLIKTRGQQVTLSCSPISGHRSVSWYQQTPGQGLQFLFEYFSETQRNKGNFPGRFSGRQFSNSRSEMNVSTLELGDSALYLCASRRGDAGTDTQYFGPGTRLTVL.

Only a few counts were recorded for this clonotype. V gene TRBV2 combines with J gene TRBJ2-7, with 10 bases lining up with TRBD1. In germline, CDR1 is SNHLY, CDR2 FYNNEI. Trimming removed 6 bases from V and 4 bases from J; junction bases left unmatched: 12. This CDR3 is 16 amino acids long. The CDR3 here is CASRENLGQGFYEQYF. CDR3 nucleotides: TGTGCCAGCAGGGAAAACTTGGGACAGGGGTTTTACGAGCAGTACTTC.